The 26 T cell receptor beta chains below were found in one sample sequenced in a study of blood T cells in healthy people across ages. It was with a sample-barcoded 5' primer and a J-beta primer mix that a second PCR of about 6 to 12 cycles was run. One entry per CDR3 protein results from TCRdb running MiXCR on the 5' RACE reads. The table lists 700,000 to 850,000 distinct CDR3 sequences, 50% to 65% of them singletons, with approximately 40% in the top ten. Sequencing was done on a sample of blood. Receptors were obtained from an elderly man in good health.

This clonotype was seen a handful of times. The chain combines TRBV15 with TRBJ2-1; 9 bases agree with TRBD2. V lost 9 bases to trimming and J lost 2 bases; unmatched junction nucleotides: 2. Germline V gene sequence: CDR1 LNHNV, CDR2 YYDKDF (reference sequence). CDR3 length: 13 residues. CDR3 amino acids: CATSGGPYNEQFF. DNA of the CDR3: TGTGCCACGAGCGGGGGGCCCTACAATGAGCAGTTCTTC.

The chain is built from TRBV14 and TRBJ1-4; D is unresolved. Germline loops: CDR1 SGHDN, CDR2 FVKESK. Trimming cost V 3 bases and J 6 bases, with 2 bases left between them. The CDR3 has 11 residues. The CDR3 protein is CASSQYEKLFF. As DNA, the CDR3 is TGTGCCAGCAGCCAGTATGAAAAACTGTTTTTT.

The chain has TRBV27 and TRBJ2-4; D might be TRBD1 (6 bases). The J call is in doubt because the DNA end fits TRBJ2-7 better. The CDR3 has 13 residues. Germline-derived CDR1 and CDR2 are MNHEY and SMNVEV (reference sequence). CDR3 bases: TGTGCCAGCAAGGGGGTTTTATCCCACGAGCAGTACTTC. It translates to CASKGVLSHEQYF.

This clonotype came up a few times. CDR3 nucleotide sequence: TGTGCCAGCAGCAAAGCGCCAGGGTGGGGTGAGCAGTTCTTC. Translation gives CASSKAPGWGEQFF. The chain joins TRBV21-1 to TRBJ2-1; the D call of TRBD1 is as the table states it, not checked on the DNA. TRBV21-1 is a pseudogene locus. The CDR3 length is 14 residues.

The chain links TRBV6-5 to TRBJ1-1, with 9 bases identical to TRBD1. The CDR3 is made up of 15 amino acids. With V trimmed by 5 bases and J by 4 bases, 8 bases remained unmatched. Germline V gene sequence: CDR1 MNHEY, CDR2 SVGAGI. The CDR3 protein is CASSRGGTGLTEAFF. CDR3 nucleotides: TGTGCCAGCAGTCGGGGGGGGACAGGGCTCACTGAAGCTTTCTTT.

The V gene is TRBV29-1, the J gene TRBJ1-3, with a possible D match to TRBD1 (6 bases). Germline V gene lookup returns CDR1 SQVTM and CDR2 ANQGSEA. Trimming stripped 7 bases from V and 2 bases from J, with 18 bases between. This CDR3 has 15 residues. CDR3 nucleotides: TGCAGCGCCAACAAAGGGGGGGGGACTGGAAACACCATATATTTT. It yields the protein CSANKGGGTGNTIYF.

V and J are TRBV20-1 and TRBJ2-7; the D gene could be TRBD1 or TRBD2 (6 bases each). Germline lookup yields CDR1 DFQATT and CDR2 SNEGSKA (reference sequence). V lost 5 bases and J 2 bases, leaving 19 bases between the germline ends. The CDR3 spans 15 residues. CDR3 sequence: CSAAGGGRNPYEQYF. The CDR3 DNA reads TGCAGTGCTGCTGGAGGGGGGCGAAACCCCTACGAGCAGTACTTC.

CDR3 amino acids: CASSQDNHYEQYF. In DNA, the CDR3 is TGTGCCAGCAGCCAAGACAACCACTACGAGCAGTACTTC. This sequence joins TRBV4-2 and TRBJ2-7, with D unclear. The CDR3 is made up of 13 amino acids. CDR1 and CDR2 (germline): LGHNA, YNFKEQ. V lost 0 bases, J lost 3 bases, and 6 bases lay in between.

The chain is built from TRBV28 and TRBJ2-6; possible D gene TRBD2, 5 bases. The CDR3 extends over 14 amino acids. Germline V gene lookup returns CDR1 MDHEN and CDR2 SYDVKM. With 6 bases removed from V and 0 bases from J, the gap between germline ends came to 6 bases. The CDR3 is CASRGVSGANVLTF. The CDR3 bases are TGTGCCAGCAGGGGAGTCTCTGGGGCCAACGTCCTGACTTTC.

The chain is built from TRBV7-9 and TRBJ2-1; tentatively, D is TRBD1 (6 bases). CDR1 is SEHNR, CDR2 FQNEAQ, per germline (reference sequence). V was clipped by 5 bases and J by 4 bases, with 9 bases between them. The length of the CDR3 is 13 residues. CDR3 DNA sequence: TGTGCCAGCAGCCGGGACACTTACAATGAGCAGTTCTTC. Protein sequence: CASSRDTYNEQFF.

V gene TRBV12-3 or TRBV12-4 combines with J gene TRBJ2-7, with 8 bases matching TRBD1. The CDR3 loop spans 14 amino acids. The J segment lost 5 bases and the V segment lost 3 bases, leaving 6 bases of the junction unmatched. The DNA for the CDR3 is TGTGCCAGCAGTTTCCTGGACAGGGTCGACGAGCAGTACTTC. Translation gives CASSFLDRVDEQYF.

In this sample, this clonotype turned up a few times. The chain uses TRBV2 and TRBJ2-1; D uncertain. Trimming cost V 2 bases and J 7 bases, with 6 bases left between them. The CDR3 spans 12 residues. Germline V gene data show CDR1 as SNHLY and CDR2 as FYNNEI. CDR3: CASSELTNEQFF. DNA of the CDR3: TGTGCCAGCAGTGAACTGACTAATGAGCAGTTCTTC.

The sample holds a few counts of this clonotype. This chain joins TRBV6-2 or TRBV6-3 and TRBJ1-5, with TRBD1 matching 7 bases. From germline, CDR1 is MNHEY and CDR2 SVGEGT. After removal of 6 bases from V and 1 base from J, the junction contained 6 bases not matched to a gene. This CDR3 has 15 residues. The chain's CDR3 is CASRYDRVSNQPQHF. DNA of the CDR3: TGTGCCAGCAGGTACGACAGGGTGAGCAATCAGCCCCAGCATTTT.

The V and J genes are TRBV7-2 and TRBJ1-5, with 7 bases aligning to TRBD1. The CDR3 runs to 15 residues. In germline, CDR1 is SGHTA, CDR2 FQGNSA. After removal of 2 bases from V and 6 bases from J, the junction contained 7 bases not matched to a gene. In DNA form, the CDR3 reads TGTGCCAGCAGCTTAACAGCAGGGGGTGGTCAGCCCCAGCATTTT. The encoded protein is CASSLTAGGGQPQHF.

The CDR3 nucleotides read TGTGCCAGCAGCTTAGAAACCAGCGGGAGTTCGCGGAGATACGCGTATTTT. This sequence encodes CASSLETSGSSRRYAYF. This rearrangement joins TRBV7-8 to TRBJ2-3; 8 positions match TRBD2. With V trimmed by 1 base and J by 14 bases, 20 bases remained unmatched. The CDR3 spans 17 residues. Germline CDR1 is SGHVS and CDR2 is FQNEAQ.

This clonotype was observed a handful of times. The chain carries TRBV6-1 and TRBJ2-1, with 8 nucleotides matching TRBD1. Germline V lookup: CDR1 MNHNS, CDR2 SASEGT. Trimming cost V 7 bases and J 9 bases; bases outside gene matches: 17. The CDR3 covers 16 residues. As DNA, the CDR3 is TGTGCCAGCATTGAGCAGGGGGCCGGACGGAGGGGTGAGCAGTTCTTC. It translates to CASIEQGAGRRGEQFF.

The V and J genes are TRBV20-1 and TRBJ1-6; tentatively, D is TRBD1 (5 bases). The CDR3 extends over 15 amino acids. Germline lookup yields CDR1 DFQATT and CDR2 SNEGSKA (reference sequence). V was cut by 6 bases and J by 5 bases, with 17 bases left in between. The CDR3 bases are TGCAGTGCCGTTGGCAGGGAAGGGAATAATTCACCCCTCCACTTT. Its translation is CSAVGREGNNSPLHF.

This sequence joins TRBV24-1 and TRBJ2-1; TRBD2 agrees at 12 bases. Per germline, CDR1 KGHDR and CDR2 SFDVKD. Germline trimming cut 4 bases from V and 2 bases from J; bases unmatched to any gene: 5. CDR3 length: 17 residues. The CDR3 is CATSDPGLAGTYNEQFF. The CDR3 coding sequence is TGTGCCACCAGTGACCCCGGACTAGCGGGAACCTACAATGAGCAGTTCTTC.

Of note for this clonotype: One end of the junction fails to match germline, which may point to a read error. The chain has TRBV5-5 and TRBJ2-5, with 7 bases aligning to TRBD1. CDR3 length equals 13 residues. Germline CDR1 SGHKS, CDR2 YYEKEE (reference sequence). The CDR3 sequence is CASIQGVMETQYF. In DNA, the CDR3 is TGCGCCAGCATCCAGGGGGTTATGGAGACCCAGTACTTC.

The J gene is TRBJ2-5, the V gene TRBV7-2; 11 bases match TRBD2. The trim removed 1 base at V and 5 bases at J, leaving 6 bases unmatched. The CDR3 runs 16 residues. CDR1 is SGHTA and CDR2 is FQGNSA in the germline V gene. CDR3 DNA sequence: TGTGCCAGCAGCTTAGTAGCGGGAGGGTTAGGGGAGACCCAGTACTTC. Translated: CASSLVAGGLGETQYF.

The chain is built from TRBV20-1 and TRBJ1-2, with no clear D. The CDR3 totals 13 residues. CDR1 is DFQATT and CDR2 is SNEGSKA in the germline V gene (reference sequence). Trimming cost V 1 base and J 13 bases, with 19 bases left between them. This chain's CDR3 is CSARVIIGMFSTF. The CDR3 DNA reads TGCAGTGCTAGAGTAATAATAGGGATGTTCTCCACCTTC.

The chain uses TRBV5-6 and TRBJ2-2, with D uncertain. Germline V gene sequence: CDR1 SGHDT, CDR2 YYEEEE. Trimming stripped 1 base from V and 1 base from J, with 11 bases between. This CDR3 is 16 amino acids long. The CDR3 bases are TGTGCCAGCAGCTTGAGGGCTCCACAGAACACCGGGGAGCTGTTTTTT. Protein sequence: CASSLRAPQNTGELFF.

In its sample, this clonotype was seen a few times. The rearrangement uses TRBV5-1 and TRBJ1-2; TRBD1 agrees at 7 bases. Germline values: CDR1 SGHRS, CDR2 YFSETQ. The CDR3 consists of 14 residues. Unmatched junction bases numbered 6, after V lost 4 bases and J lost 3 bases. The CDR3 sequence: CASSRGGTDYGYTF. The DNA of the CDR3 is TGCGCCAGCAGCAGAGGGGGCACGGACTATGGCTACACCTTC.

This chain uses TRBV4-1 with TRBJ2-7; D is possibly TRBD2 (6 bases). V lost 6 bases, J lost 2 bases, and 17 bases lay in between. Germline V gene sequence: CDR1 MGHRA, CDR2 YSYEKL. The length of the CDR3 is 15 residues. The CDR3 region has the DNA TGCGCCAGCAGTCAGGGACGGACTATTCCCTACGAGCAGTACTTC. Translating it yields CASSQGRTIPYEQYF.

The rearrangement joins TRBV4-2 to TRBJ2-1; 7 bases match TRBD2. In germline, CDR1 is LGHNA, CDR2 YNFKEQ. The CDR3 has 16 amino acids. J gave up 6 bases and V 4 bases, and 12 bases lay outside the gene matches. The CDR3 region is CASSPTDGGDGNEQFF. In nucleotides, the CDR3 is TGTGCCAGCAGCCCAACAGATGGGGGGGATGGCAATGAGCAGTTCTTC.

This clonotype was seen a handful of times. The genes are TRBV3-1 and TRBJ2-5, with D tentatively TRBD1 (6 bases). Trimming shortened V by 4 bases and J by 2 bases, and 14 bases separated the two germline ends. This CDR3 is 15 amino acids long. CDR1 is LGHDT and CDR2 is YNNKEL in the germline V gene (reference sequence). The chain's CDR3 is CASSRNSGAQETQYF. CDR3 DNA sequence: TGTGCCAGCAGCCGCAACTCAGGGGCGCAAGAGACCCAGTACTTC.